Below, 30 T cell receptor beta chains from the same sample are listed, as sequenced in a study of PD-1 blockade in classical Hodgkin lymphoma. Indicated time point: cycle 4 day 1 (C4D1), after around six weeks of nivolumab. Brentuximab vedotin exposure varied among the patients, all of whom had relapsed after autologous stem cell transplantation. TCRdb's copy holds only in-frame clones and misses some; the assay was immunoSEQ multiplex PCR. The sample carries about 24,000 clones, 60% to 75% recorded once. The sequenced sample was peripheral blood mononuclear cells (PBMCs), obtained before the fourth cycle of nivolumab. The source is a human donor with classical Hodgkin lymphoma.

This chain links TRBV7-2 with TRBJ2-7; TRBD2 might be the D (5 bases). Germline lookup yields CDR1 SGHTA and CDR2 FQGNSA. The CDR3 loop spans 12 amino acids. Trimming pared 6 bases from V and 6 bases from J, leaving 12 bases between. The CDR3 region has the DNA TGTGCCAGCAGGTCTTTAGGGAGCGAGCAGTACTTC. Translated: CASRSLGSEQYF.

This chain joins TRBV27 and TRBJ2-5; D call uncertain. The germline CDR1 and CDR2 sequences are MNHEY and SMNVEV (reference sequence). This CDR3 has 14 amino acids. The germline V and J ends were trimmed by 2 bases and 5 bases, with 12 bases remaining between them. The CDR3 bases are TGTGCCAGCAGTTTAAACGTAGCCGGGGAGACCCAGTACTTC. It encodes CASSLNVAGETQYF.

The V and J genes are TRBV6-5 and TRBJ1-2, with no clear D. V shed 2 bases and J shed 4 bases, with 8 bases lying between them. This CDR3 region has 13 residues. From germline, CDR1 is MNHEY and CDR2 SVGAGI. Here the CDR3 reads CASSYAGLYGYTF. CDR3 DNA: TGTGCCAGCAGTTACGCAGGACTCTATGGCTACACCTTC.

The rearrangement links TRBV6-5 to TRBJ2-7; the D is unclear. Deletions cut 0 bases from V and 4 bases from J, with 13 bases between. CDR3 size: 15 residues. The germline V gene encodes CDR1 MNHEY and CDR2 SVGAGI. Written as DNA, the CDR3 is TGTGCCAGCAGTTACTCGTCCGGTCGCGCTTACGAGCAGTACTTC. This codes for CASSYSSGRAYEQYF.

Only a few counts were recorded for this clone. V usage is TRBV19 and J usage is TRBJ2-1; 8 nucleotides line up with TRBD2. The V gene's germline CDR1 is LNHDA and CDR2 SQIVND (reference sequence). This CDR3 contains 14 residues. The trim removed 7 bases at V and 4 bases at J, leaving 6 bases unmatched. The CDR3 spells CASNGAGAYNEQFF. Here the CDR3 DNA reads TGTGCCAGTAATGGAGCGGGAGCGTACAATGAGCAGTTCTTC.

This clone is labeled medium-sized. This sequence joins TRBV19 and TRBJ1-3; D perhaps matches TRBD1 (6 bases). Trimming took off 9 bases at V and 4 bases at J, with 16 bases between the two ends. The CDR3 loop spans 14 amino acids. Germline CDR1 LNHDA, CDR2 SQIVND (reference sequence). CDR3 bases: TGTGCCAGCGGACACAGGGTCGCAGGAAACACCATATATTTT. Amino acid sequence: CASGHRVAGNTIYF.

V is TRBV5-4 and J is TRBJ2-1; tentative D call: TRBD1 (7 bases). Germline-derived CDR1 and CDR2 are SGHNT and YYREEE (reference sequence). The CDR3 has 14 residues. V was clipped by 4 bases and J by 4 bases, with 12 bases between them. The CDR3 is CASSLQGGYNEQFF. In DNA form, the CDR3 reads TGTGCCAGCAGCCTCCAGGGGGGATACAATGAGCAGTTCTTC.

The chain recombines TRBV11-2 with TRBJ1-1; D unresolved. V was clipped by 1 base and J by 3 bases, with 6 bases between them. The CDR3 contains 13 residues. Per germline, CDR1 SGHAT and CDR2 FQNNGV. This chain's CDR3 is CASSLVWDTEAFF. The CDR3 DNA reads as TGTGCCAGCAGCTTAGTTTGGGACACTGAAGCTTTCTTT.

V gene TRBV28 combines with J gene TRBJ2-7; D is tentatively TRBD1 or TRBD2 (6 bases each). The germline CDR1 and CDR2 sequences are MDHEN and SYDVKM. V lost 6 bases and J lost 4, with 19 bases in between. The CDR3 consists of 15 residues. CDR3 protein: CASSPGAGSPYEQYF. The CDR3 region has the DNA TGTGCCAGCAGCCCAGGGGCGGGGAGTCCGTACGAGCAGTACTTC. The complete variable domain, with remaining parts taken from reference TRBV28 and TRBJ2-7, reads DVKVTQSSRYLVKRTGEKVFLECVQDMDHENMFWYRQDPGLGLRLIYFSYDVKMKEKGDIPEGYSVSREKKERFSLILESASTNQTSMYLCASSPGAGSPYEQYFGPGTRLTVT.

The chain has TRBV15 and TRBJ2-7, with D possibly matching TRBD1 (6 bases). V lost 1 base and J 3 bases, leaving 10 bases between the germline ends. Germline V lookup: CDR1 LNHNV, CDR2 YYDKDF (reference sequence). This CDR3 comprises 14 residues. Written as DNA, the CDR3 is TGTGCCACCAGCAGAGCCAGGGGTTTCTACGAGCAGTACTTC. It specifies CATSRARGFYEQYF.

This clone has only a few counts. The rearrangement links TRBV12-5 to TRBJ1-5; TRBD1 agrees at 7 bases. The CDR3 spans 14 residues. Germline lookup yields CDR1 LGHNT and CDR2 FRNRAP. V shed 6 bases, J shed 0 bases, and the junction held 2 bases outside the gene matches. This CDR3 reads CASGGQYSNQPQHF. CDR3 nucleotides: TGTGCTAGTGGGGGACAGTATAGCAATCAGCCCCAGCATTTT.

This rearrangement joins TRBV19 to TRBJ1-2; D is uncertain. V shed 4 bases and J shed 7 bases, with 10 bases lying between them. This CDR3 contains 12 residues. Per the germline V gene, CDR1 is LNHDA and CDR2 is SQIVND (reference sequence). This CDR3 reads CASSTSGFGYTF. CDR3 coding DNA: TGTGCCAGTAGTACCTCGGGGTTTGGCTACACCTTC.

About this clone: An end of the junction differs from the germline gene, which may be a read error. The chain links TRBV11-3 to TRBJ1-1, with D possibly TRBD1 on 5 matching bases. Germline V lookup: CDR1 SGHNT, CDR2 YENEEA. This CDR3 has 14 residues. The CDR3 loop is CASGLPGMNTEAFF. The CDR3 DNA is TGTGCCAGCGGCTTGCCAGGGATGAACACTGAAGCTTTCTTT.

This clone was observed a handful of times. The V call is TRBV28, the J call TRBJ2-7; 7 nucleotides align to TRBD1. The CDR3 length is 15 residues. Trimming took 6 bases from V and 0 from J; bases not matched to a gene: 8. Germline values: CDR1 MDHEN, CDR2 SYDVKM. This chain's CDR3 is CASRSGGLNSYEQYF. CDR3 nucleotide sequence: TGTGCCAGCAGGTCAGGGGGATTAAACTCCTACGAGCAGTACTTC. Full variable domain (outside the CDR3, taken from reference TRBV28 and TRBJ2-7): DVKVTQSSRYLVKRTGEKVFLECVQDMDHENMFWYRQDPGLGLRLIYFSYDVKMKEKGDIPEGYSVSREKKERFSLILESASTNQTSMYLCASRSGGLNSYEQYFGPGTRLTVT.

The chain employs TRBV7-3 and TRBJ2-2; D not resolved. The CDR3 length is 12 residues. Trimming stripped 4 bases from V and 7 bases from J, with 7 bases between. Per germline, CDR1 SGHTA and CDR2 FQGTGA. The CDR3 here is CASSSGFGELFF. The CDR3 DNA reads as TGTGCCAGCAGCTCCGGCTTCGGGGAGCTGTTTTTT.

The CDR3 sequence is CASSLRLLGGETQYF. The DNA of the CDR3 is TGTGCCAGCAGCTTACGACTGCTAGGTGGGGAGACCCAGTACTTC. The chain employs TRBV7-2 and TRBJ2-5; no clear D. Looked up from germline, CDR1 is SGHTA and CDR2 is FQGNSA. V lost 2 bases, J lost 5 bases, and 15 bases lay in between. This CDR3 comprises 15 residues.

This clone was counted between two and nine times. The chain recombines TRBV27 with TRBJ2-2, with 7 bases aligning to TRBD1. The CDR3 has 18 residues. Trimming at V came to 4 bases and at J to 7 bases, leaving 18 bases not matched to a gene. Germline values: CDR1 MNHEY, CDR2 SMNVEV (reference sequence). Here the CDR3 reads CASSSFLTGHSRGGELFF. The CDR3 DNA reads TGTGCCAGCAGTTCCTTCCTGACAGGGCACTCGAGGGGCGGGGAGCTGTTTTTT.

The genes are TRBV4-3 and TRBJ1-2; the D is unclear. The CDR3 has 16 amino acids. Germline V CDR1 and CDR2: LGHNA, YSLEER. V lost 1 base and J lost 2, with 14 bases in between. CDR3 amino acids: CASSQGPGVLNYGYTF. For the CDR3, the DNA is TGCGCCAGCAGCCAAGGGCCCGGTGTTCTAAACTATGGCTACACCTTC.

V gene TRBV7-8 combines with J gene TRBJ2-1; TRBD2 agrees at 10 bases. This CDR3 contains 17 residues. In germline, CDR1 is SGHVS, CDR2 FQNEAQ. Trimming at V came to 1 base and at J to 8 bases, leaving 11 bases not matched to a gene. DNA of the CDR3: TGTGCCAGCAGCTTAGTAGGCCGGCCAGCGGGAGGGGATGAGCAGTTCTTC. Protein sequence: CASSLVGRPAGGDEQFF.

The rearrangement joins TRBV30 to TRBJ1-1; no firm D call. The germline V gene encodes CDR1 GTSNPN and CDR2 SVGIG (reference sequence). The CDR3 is 14 amino acids. V was clipped by 4 bases and J by 2 bases, with 14 bases between them. This CDR3 is CAWNPGHINTEAFF. The CDR3 DNA follows: TGTGCCTGGAACCCCGGCCATATTAACACTGAAGCTTTCTTT.

The rearrangement uses TRBV4-2 and TRBJ2-7; the D call may be TRBD1 or TRBD2 (6 bases each). Germline V gene sequence: CDR1 LGHNA, CDR2 YNFKEQ. This CDR3 comprises 14 residues. Trimming stripped 4 bases from V and 2 bases from J, with 12 bases between. CDR3 in amino acids: CASSPDGGAYEQYF. The CDR3 DNA reads as TGTGCCAGCAGCCCGGACGGGGGCGCCTACGAGCAGTACTTC.

The rearrangement links TRBV28 to TRBJ2-7; 9 positions match TRBD2. The CDR3 is made up of 17 amino acids. The germline gives CDR1 MDHEN, CDR2 SYDVKM. Losses at the gene ends were 5 bases for V and 6 bases for J; bases not matched to a gene: 17. This CDR3 reads CASSPWAPTSGSTEQYF. Written as DNA, the CDR3 is TGTGCCAGCAGTCCCTGGGCCCCGACTAGCGGATCCACCGAGCAGTACTTC.

V usage is TRBV7-9 and J usage is TRBJ2-2; weak D call: TRBD1 (5 bases). Per germline, CDR1 SEHNR and CDR2 FQNEAQ (reference sequence). The CDR3 length is 17 residues. Trimming stripped 4 bases from V and 4 bases from J, with 19 bases between. DNA for the CDR3: TGTGCCAGCAGCTCAGTTGGAAGGACAACAATCACCGGGGAGCTGTTTTTT. Protein sequence: CASSSVGRTTITGELFF. The variable domain in full, with the rest retrieved from reference TRBV7-9 and TRBJ2-2, is DTGVSQNPRHKITKRGQNVTFRCDPISEHNRLYWYRQTLGQGPEFLTYFQNEAQLEKSRLLSDRFSAERPKGSFSTLEIQRTEQGDSAMYLCASSSVGRTTITGELFFGEGSRLTVL.

The chain couples TRBV7-2 to TRBJ2-5; D is unclear. The CDR3 has 15 amino acids. Between the trimmed V and J ends, which lost 3 bases and 4 bases, there was a span of 15 bases. Germline CDR1 reads SGHTA; CDR2 reads FQGNSA. The CDR3 DNA reads TGTGCCAGCAGCTTTAGAGATGGGTTTTCAGAGACCCAGTACTTC. The encoded protein is CASSFRDGFSETQYF.

CDR3 sequence: CAISEHGQGRNTEAFF. DNA for the CDR3: TGTGCCATCAGTGAACATGGACAGGGAAGAAACACTGAAGCTTTCTTT. The rearrangement joins TRBV10-3 to TRBJ1-1, with 8 bases fitting TRBD1. V dropped 3 bases and J dropped 2; count of bases not matched to a gene: 8. This CDR3 spans 16 amino acids. Germline V gene data show CDR1 as ENHRY and CDR2 as SYGVKD.

The V call is TRBV28, the J call TRBJ1-2; no clear D gene. Germline V gene lookup returns CDR1 MDHEN and CDR2 SYDVKM. The CDR3 consists of 15 residues. The V gene lost 5 bases and the J gene lost 4 bases, with 17 bases spanning the gap. CDR3: CASSPGGASGYGYTF. The CDR3, as DNA: TGTGCCAGCAGTCCCGGTGGCGCCAGCGGCTATGGCTACACCTTC.

CDR3 DNA: TGTGCCAGCAGGTACGGGACAACGAACACTGAAGCTTTCTTT. Amino acid sequence: CASRYGTTNTEAFF. V is TRBV28 and J is TRBJ1-1; the D gene is possibly TRBD1 (6 bases). Trimming cost V 6 bases and J 1 base, with 12 bases left between them. Germline CDR1 MDHEN, CDR2 SYDVKM. This CDR3 has 14 amino acids. Complete variable domain (other parts from reference TRBV28 and TRBJ1-1): DVKVTQSSRYLVKRTGEKVFLECVQDMDHENMFWYRQDPGLGLRLIYFSYDVKMKEKGDIPEGYSVSREKKERFSLILESASTNQTSMYLCASRYGTTNTEAFFGQGTRLTVV.

This chain links TRBV28 with TRBJ1-1; unclear D gene. The CDR3 extends over 17 amino acids. Germline-derived CDR1 and CDR2 are MDHEN and SYDVKM. V was trimmed by 3 bases and J by 1 base, leaving 18 bases between them. CDR3 in DNA: TGTGCCAGCAGTTTCCACCTAGAGGGTTTCCAGAACACTGAAGCTTTCTTT. It yields the protein CASSFHLEGFQNTEAFF.

The chain is built from TRBV5-1 and TRBJ2-3; 12 bases are a match to TRBD2. The germline CDR1 and CDR2 sequences are SGHRS and YFSETQ. Trimming took 4 bases from V and 0 from J; bases not matched to a gene: 3. The CDR3 sequence is 16 residues long. The CDR3 here is CASSTGTSGSTDTQYF. In DNA, the CDR3 is TGCGCCAGCAGCACTGGGACTAGCGGGAGCACAGATACGCAGTATTTT.

This clone appeared a few times. The rearrangement links TRBV4-3 to TRBJ2-3; no firm D call. Germline V gives CDR1 LGHNA, CDR2 YSLEER. This CDR3 comprises 14 residues. The V and J ends lost 0 bases and 5 bases respectively, with 9 bases between them. CDR3 bases: TGCGCCAGCAGCCAAGATTCAGTGATAGATACGCAGTATTTT. Amino acids: CASSQDSVIDTQYF.